The rows below give T cell receptor beta chains drawn from one sample of a study of early T cells in non-severe SARS-CoV-2 infection. TCRdb used MiXCR to reprocess the 5' RACE reads, holding one entry per CDR3 protein. This table has 55,000 to 70,000 distinct CDR3 sequences, roughly an eighth appearing once. The sample consisted of whole blood. The receptor source for this set is an adult who was a healthcare worker with PCR-confirmed SARS-CoV-2 infection or an uninfected control (not recorded which). Each CDR3 is given with its conserved first and last residue. A D gene is named only where the DNA matches it firmly. Clone size, where shown, is once, few, many, or a class for clones that have expanded.

d_gene: .
v_gene: TRBV28
abundance: once
j_gene: TRBJ2-3
CDR3nt: TGTGCCAGCAGTTTCCCCAACCGAGATACGCAGTATTTT
CDR3aa: CASSFPNRDTQYF

d_gene: TRBD2
v_gene: TRBV11-2
abundance: many
j_gene: TRBJ2-2
CDR3nt: TGTGCCAGCAGCTTTGTACTAGCGGCCCTCCCCGGGGAGCTGTTTTTT
CDR3aa: CASSFVLAALPGELFF

d_gene: TRBD2
v_gene: TRBV4-1
abundance: .
j_gene: TRBJ2-2
CDR3nt: TGCGCCAGCAGCCAAAAACTAGCGGGAGGGCCCTCTGGCACCGGGGAGCTGTTTTTT
CDR3aa: CASSQKLAGGPSGTGELFF

d_gene: TRBD1
v_gene: TRBV20-1
abundance: many
j_gene: TRBJ2-7
CDR3nt: TGCAGTGCTAGGGGACAGGCAGACTACGAGCAGTACTTC
CDR3aa: CSARGQADYEQYF

d_gene: .
v_gene: TRBV29-1
abundance: .
j_gene: TRBJ1-1
CDR3nt: TGCAGCGTGGTTAGGGTGAACACTGAAGCTTTCTTT
CDR3aa: CSVVRVNTEAFF

d_gene: .
v_gene: TRBV21-1
abundance: .
j_gene: TRBJ2-3
CDR3nt: TGTGCCAGCAGCAAAAGCTCGGGAACAGCAGATACGCAGTATTTT
CDR3aa: CASSKSSGTADTQYF

d_gene: .
v_gene: TRBV28
abundance: many
j_gene: TRBJ1-6
CDR3nt: TGTGCCAGCAACCTCGGCCCTGATAATTCACCCCTCCACTTT
CDR3aa: CASNLGPDNSPLHF

d_gene: .
v_gene: TRBV11-2
abundance: few
j_gene: TRBJ2-5
CDR3nt: TGTGCCAGCAGCTACCGTCAAGAGACCCAGTACTTC
CDR3aa: CASSYRQETQYF

d_gene: .
v_gene: TRBV10-3
abundance: many
j_gene: TRBJ2-3
CDR3nt: TGTGCCATCAGCAACACAGATACGCAGTATTTT
CDR3aa: CAISNTDTQYF

d_gene: TRBD2
v_gene: TRBV20-1
abundance: .
j_gene: TRBJ2-1
CDR3nt: TGCAGTGCTGGGGGAGGACTAGCGGGAGGGCCGATCAATGAGCAGTTCTTC
CDR3aa: CSAGGGLAGGPINEQFF

d_gene: TRBD2
v_gene: TRBV6-2/TRBV6-3
abundance: .
j_gene: TRBJ2-1
CDR3nt: TGTGCCAGCAGTTACGGGACTAGCGGGAGTAATGAGCAGTTCTTC
CDR3aa: CASSYGTSGSNEQFF

d_gene: .
v_gene: TRBV15
abundance: few
j_gene: TRBJ2-1
CDR3nt: TGTGCCACCAGCATAGTGGGGCCTCCTCGGGTCAATGAGCAGTTCTTC
CDR3aa: CATSIVGPPRVNEQFF

d_gene: TRBD1
v_gene: TRBV10-3
abundance: many
j_gene: TRBJ1-1
CDR3nt: TGTGCCATCAGTGAGTCAAGGGACAGTGAAGCTTTCTTT
CDR3aa: CAISESRDSEAFF

d_gene: .
v_gene: TRBV29-1
abundance: many
j_gene: TRBJ2-5
CDR3nt: TGCAGCGGGAACAAGGGAGGAGAGACCCAGTACTTC
CDR3aa: CSGNKGGETQYF

d_gene: .
v_gene: TRBV7-2
abundance: .
j_gene: TRBJ1-6
CDR3nt: TGTGCCAGCACCATCACATTCGGTTCACCCCTCCACTTT
CDR3aa: CASTITFGSPLHF